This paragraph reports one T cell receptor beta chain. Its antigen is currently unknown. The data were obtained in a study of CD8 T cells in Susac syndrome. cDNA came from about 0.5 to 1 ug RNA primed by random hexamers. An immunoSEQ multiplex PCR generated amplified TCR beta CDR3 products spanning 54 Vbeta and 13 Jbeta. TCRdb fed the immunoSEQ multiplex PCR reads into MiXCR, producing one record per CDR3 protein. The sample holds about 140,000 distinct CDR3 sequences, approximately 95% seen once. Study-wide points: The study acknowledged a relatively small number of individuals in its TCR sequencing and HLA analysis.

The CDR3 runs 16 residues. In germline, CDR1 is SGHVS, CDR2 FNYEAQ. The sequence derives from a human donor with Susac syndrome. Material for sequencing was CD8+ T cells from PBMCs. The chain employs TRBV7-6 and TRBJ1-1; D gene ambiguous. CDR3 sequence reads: CVTHPRPLGLNTEAFF. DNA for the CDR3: TGTGTCACACACCCTCGACCCCTCGGACTAAACACTGAAGCTTTCTTT.